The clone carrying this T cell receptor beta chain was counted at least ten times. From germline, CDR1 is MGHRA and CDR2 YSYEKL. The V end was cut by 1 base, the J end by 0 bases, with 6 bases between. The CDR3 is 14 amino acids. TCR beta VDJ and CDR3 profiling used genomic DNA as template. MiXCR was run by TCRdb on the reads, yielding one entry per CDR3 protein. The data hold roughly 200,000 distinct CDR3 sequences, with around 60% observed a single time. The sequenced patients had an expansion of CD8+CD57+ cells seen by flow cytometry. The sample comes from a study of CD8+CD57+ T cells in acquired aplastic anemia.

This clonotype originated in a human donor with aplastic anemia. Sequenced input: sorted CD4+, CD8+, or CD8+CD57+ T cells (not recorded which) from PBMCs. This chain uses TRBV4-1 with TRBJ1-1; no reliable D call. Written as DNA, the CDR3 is TGCGCCAGCAGCCAAGGTGATTTGAACACTGAAGCTTTCTTT. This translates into CASSQGDLNTEAFF.